This T cell receptor beta chain is drawn from a study of blood T cell repertoires in COVID-19. Here immunoSEQ multiplex PCR was the method, and the copy in TCRdb shows in-frame clones only, minus some. The profile shows 130,000 to 150,000 clones, approximately 89% of them singletons. The receptor's source is a human donor in a cohort sampled during active COVID-19. The sequenced material came from peripheral blood.

This chain's CDR3 is CASSVGQNTDTQYF. Written as DNA, the CDR3 is TGTGCCAGCAGCGTAGGTCAGAACACAGATACGCAGTATTTT. V usage is TRBV9 and J usage is TRBJ2-3, with D hard to call. The CDR3 is 14 residues long. Germline CDR1 reads SGDLS; CDR2 reads YYNGEE. The germline V and J ends were trimmed by 0 bases and 2 bases, with 7 bases remaining between them.